The rows below give T cell receptor beta chains drawn from one sample of a study of early T cells in non-severe SARS-CoV-2 infection. TCRdb fed the 5' RACE reads into MiXCR, producing one record per CDR3 protein. The table includes roughly 50,000 distinct CDR3 sequences, 7% to 9% detected once. The sequencing sample was made of whole blood. The receptors come from an adult who was a healthcare worker with PCR-confirmed SARS-CoV-2 infection or an uninfected control (not recorded which). Each CDR3 is given with its conserved first and last residue. A D gene is named only where the DNA matches it firmly. The size field is filled for only some rows; it gives once, few, many or a size class.

TRBJ2-7 | TRBD1 | many | TRBV20-1 | TGCAGTGCCGGGACAGGACTCTACGAGCAGTACTTC | CSAGTGLYEQYF
TRBJ2-7 | - | many | TRBV30 | TGTGCCTGGAGAAGAGGTGGCGCCTACGAGCAGTACTTC | CAWRRGGAYEQYF
TRBJ2-2 | - | few | TRBV11-2 | TGTGCCAGCAGCTTAGGGTTACAGGGTTACACCGGGGAGCTGTTTTTT | CASSLGLQGYTGELFF
TRBJ1-5 | - | - | TRBV2 | TGTGCCAGCAAGCAGGATAGCAATCAGCCCCAGCATTTT | CASKQDSNQPQHF
TRBJ1-1 | TRBD1 | many | TRBV20-1 | TGCAGTGCTAGAGATGGGGAAGACAGGGAGTCTGAAGCTTTCTTT | CSARDGEDRESEAFF
TRBJ1-2 | - | many | TRBV28 | TGTGCCAGCAGCCGAGGACAGAAGTATGGCTACACCTTC | CASSRGQKYGYTF
TRBJ1-1 | TRBD1 | many | TRBV29-1 | TGCAGCGTGGACAGGGTCCGCTTTAACACTGAAGCTTTCTTT | CSVDRVRFNTEAFF
TRBJ1-6 | - | many | TRBV3-1 | TGTGCCAGCAGCCAAGAATGGGGGACCTATAATTCACCCCTCCACTTT | CASSQEWGTYNSPLHF
TRBJ2-7 | - | many | TRBV12-3/TRBV12-4 | TGTGCCAGCAGTAGCAGGGTCACCTACGAGCAGTACTTC | CASSSRVTYEQYF
TRBJ2-5 | TRBD2 | many | TRBV14 | TGTGCCAGCAGCCAAGAGGGGACTAGCGTGAAGACCCAGTACTTC | CASSQEGTSVKTQYF
TRBJ2-3 | - | - | TRBV12-3/TRBV12-4 | TGTGCCAGCAGCCAGGTGGTTAAGAATACGCAGTATTTT | CASSQVVKNTQYF
TRBJ1-5 | TRBD1 | many | TRBV6-5 | TGTGCCAGCAGTAGCGGACAGGGGGCGATTAGCAATCAGCCCCAGCATTTT | CASSSGQGAISNQPQHF
TRBJ2-3 | TRBD2 | many | TRBV20-1 | TGCAGTGCTAGTGCAACTAGCGGGGCGTTTGGGGATACGCAGTATTTT | CSASATSGAFGDTQYF
TRBJ2-5 | TRBD1 | - | TRBV11-3 | TGTGCCAGCAGCTTAGGGACAGGGCCCCAGTACTTC | CASSLGTGPQYF
TRBJ2-1 | - | - | TRBV29-1 | TGCAGCGTTGACCCCCAGGGGACGAATGAGCAGTTCTTC | CSVDPQGTNEQFF
TRBJ1-6 | - | many | TRBV6-6 | TGTGCCAGCAGTTACCAGGGCCTAGAAAATTCACCCCTCCACTTT | CASSYQGLENSPLHF
TRBJ2-3 | - | - | TRBV13 | TGTGCCAGCAGTTTGCTGGGGGCGAGCACAGATACGCAGTATTTT | CASSLLGASTDTQYF
TRBJ2-2 | TRBD1 | many | TRBV20-1 | TGCAGTGCTAGGGACAGGTCCACCGGGGAGCTGTTTTTT | CSARDRSTGELFF
TRBJ2-1 | TRBD2 | - | TRBV2 | TGTGCCGCCCAAAGCGGGGGGGCTTTCGAGCAGTTCTTC | CAAQSGGAFEQFF
TRBJ1-3 | - | - | TRBV5-1 | TGCGCCAGCAGCGTCGGACCGTCTGGAAACACCATATATTTT | CASSVGPSGNTIYF
TRBJ2-3 | - | - | TRBV7-8 | TGTGCCACGCGACCCACAGATACGCAGTATTTT | CATRPTDTQYF
TRBJ2-1 | - | few | TRBV3-1 | TGTGCCAGCAGCCCTTCGACAGAGAGCTCCTACAATGAGCAGTTCTTC | CASSPSTESSYNEQFF
TRBJ2-5 | TRBD2 | many | TRBV20-1 | TGCAGTGCTAGAGGACTAGCGGGGCAAGAGACCCAGTACTTC | CSARGLAGQETQYF
TRBJ1-2 | - | many | TRBV2 | TGTGCCAGCAGTGAAGGGGGAGGGAGATATGGCTACACCTTC | CASSEGGGRYGYTF
TRBJ2-2 | TRBD1 | many | TRBV2 | TGTGCCAGCAGGGACAGGGGTTTTCTGATCGGGGAGCTGTTTTTT | CASRDRGFLIGELFF
TRBJ2-4 | - | many | TRBV2 | TGTGCCAGCAGTGAGGACGGCTTAGCCAAAAACATTCAGTACTTC | CASSEDGLAKNIQYF
TRBJ2-1 | - | - | TRBV12-3/TRBV12-4 | TGTGCCAGCAGGTCACGAATCCGGGACAAAGCTGGTGAGCAGTTCTTC | CASRSRIRDKAGEQFF
TRBJ2-2 | - | many | TRBV6-4 | TGTGCCAGCAGTCTACAGGGGAACACCGGGGAGCTGTTTTTT | CASSLQGNTGELFF
TRBJ1-1 | - | many | TRBV3-1 | TGTGCCAGCAGCCAAGCGAAGTGGTCTGAAGCTTTCTTT | CASSQAKWSEAFF
TRBJ2-2 | - | - | TRBV28 | TGTGCCAGCAGTGCCCAGGAAAACACCGGGGAGCTGTTTTTT | CASSAQENTGELFF
TRBJ1-1 | TRBD1 | many | TRBV20-1 | TGCAGTGCCCATAGGGGGCTAGACACTGAAGCTTTCTTT | CSAHRGLDTEAFF
TRBJ1-2 | - | many | TRBV13 | TGTGCCAGCAGCTTAGGGGACAGAAACTATGGCTACACCTTC | CASSLGDRNYGYTF
TRBJ2-2 | TRBD2 | - | TRBV6-5 | TGTGCCAGCAAACTAGCGGCCGGGGAGCTGTTTTTT | CASKLAAGELFF
TRBJ1-2 | - | - | TRBV18 | TGTGCCAGCTCACCGCGGGGGGAAGCTAACTATGGCTACACCTTC | CASSPRGEANYGYTF
TRBJ1-1 | - | many | TRBV12-3/TRBV12-4 | TGTGCCAGCAGTTTAGTCCCCAGGGCAACTTTCTTT | CASSLVPRATFF
TRBJ1-5 | TRBD1 | few | TRBV7-2 | TGTGCCAGCAGCTGGAAACAGGGGACTGGTCAGCCCCAGCATTTT | CASSWKQGTGQPQHF
TRBJ2-7 | - | - | TRBV11-2 | TGTGCCAGCAGCTCGACACGTGGGTACGAGCAGTACTTC | CASSSTRGYEQYF
TRBJ1-1 | TRBD1 | many | TRBV15 | TGTGCCACCAGCAGAGTACAGGGGGAACGCAATGAAGCTTTCTTT | CATSRVQGERNEAFF
TRBJ1-4 | TRBD1 | few | TRBV7-9 | TGTGCCAGCAGCGCCCTACAGGGGAGAGGTGAAAAACTGTTTTTT | CASSALQGRGEKLFF
TRBJ2-1 | - | many | TRBV5-1 | TGCGCCAGCAATACGGGGAATTACAATGAGCAGTTCTTC | CASNTGNYNEQFF
TRBJ1-2 | - | many | TRBV28 | TGTGCCAGCAGTCCGGATTTGAATGGCTACACCTTC | CASSPDLNGYTF
TRBJ2-7 | - | many | TRBV16 | TGTGCCAGCAGCCAAGACCGCTACGAGCAGTACTTC | CASSQDRYEQYF
TRBJ2-3 | - | many | TRBV5-1 | TGCGCCAGCAGCTTTTCTAGTCCCACAGATACGCAGTATTTT | CASSFSSPTDTQYF
TRBJ2-7 | - | - | TRBV6-7 | TGTGCCAGCAGTTACTCGGGACTCCAAATCGACAGGGAGAGCTCCTACGAGCAGTACTTC | CASSYSGLQIDRESSYEQYF
TRBJ1-5 | - | - | TRBV28 | TGTGCCAGCAGTTCGGGGGGGGAAGGCAATCAGCCCCAGCATTTT | CASSSGGEGNQPQHF
TRBJ2-1 | TRBD2 | many | TRBV12-3/TRBV12-4 | TGTGCCAGTACGATAGCGGGGGGTTACAATGAGCAGTTCTTC | CASTIAGGYNEQFF
TRBJ2-3 | TRBD2 | few | TRBV20-1 | TGCAGTGGTGGGGAAGCGGGGGAAGATACGCAGTATTTT | CSGGEAGEDTQYF
TRBJ1-6 | - | many | TRBV19 | TGTGCCAGCCGACCTCGGACAGACGTAAATTCACCCCTCCACTTT | CASRPRTDVNSPLHF
TRBJ2-1 | TRBD1 | many | TRBV7-9 | TGTGCCAGCAGCTTGGACAGGGGACCCTACAATGAGCAGTTCTTC | CASSLDRGPYNEQFF
TRBJ2-3 | TRBD2 | few | TRBV5-4 | TGTGCCAACTCGCGGGGGGCTTCTAGCACAGATACGCAGTATTTT | CANSRGASSTDTQYF
TRBJ1-5 | TRBD1 | - | TRBV18 | TGTGCCAGCTCACCGCGCACAGGGGCCAATAGCAATCAGCCCCAGCATTTT | CASSPRTGANSNQPQHF
TRBJ1-1 | - | many | TRBV12-3/TRBV12-4 | TGTGCCAGCAGTTTGAGGGAAGGGTACACTGAAGCTTTCTTT | CASSLREGYTEAFF
TRBJ2-7 | TRBD2 | few | TRBV4-3 | TGCGCCAGCAGCCAAGATATCGGACGCGGGGGAAGAAGCTTC | CASSQDIGRGGRSF
TRBJ1-1 | - | many | TRBV27 | - | CASSSSDRGPEAFF